The T cell receptor (beta chain) described here comes from a study of neoadjuvant anti-PD-1 for oral cavity cancer. As regards this clone: Its antigen is currently unknown.

Described time point: after neoadjuvant nivolumab, at surgical resection. Clones were read by immunoSEQ multiplex PCR, and TCRdb kept only the in-frame ones, dropping some. This sample has about 37,000 clones, with more than 35% found just once. Trimming shortened V by 2 bases and J by 5 bases, and 15 bases separated the two germline ends. CDR1 is SGHTA, CDR2 FQGNSA, per germline. This CDR3 is 15 amino acids long. Study-level results: Expansion of preexisting intratumoral clones was suggested to aid response.

The TCR originated in a person aged 40 to 85 with oral cavity squamous cell carcinoma. V and J are TRBV7-2 and TRBJ2-5; no reliable D call. Sample: tumor tissue, taken after nivolumab (anti-PD-1) treatment. This CDR3 reads CASSLRRSSSETQYF. CDR3 DNA sequence: TGTGCCAGCAGCTTAAGGCGTAGTAGCAGCGAGACCCAGTACTTC. The full variable domain, in which reference TRBV7-2 and TRBJ2-5 provide the parts outside the CDR3, is GAGVSQSPSNKVTEKGKDVELRCDPISGHTALYWYRQSLGQGLEFLIYFQGNSAPDKSGLPSDRFSAERTGGSVSTLTIQRTQQEDSAVYLCASSLRRSSSETQYFGPGTRLLVL.